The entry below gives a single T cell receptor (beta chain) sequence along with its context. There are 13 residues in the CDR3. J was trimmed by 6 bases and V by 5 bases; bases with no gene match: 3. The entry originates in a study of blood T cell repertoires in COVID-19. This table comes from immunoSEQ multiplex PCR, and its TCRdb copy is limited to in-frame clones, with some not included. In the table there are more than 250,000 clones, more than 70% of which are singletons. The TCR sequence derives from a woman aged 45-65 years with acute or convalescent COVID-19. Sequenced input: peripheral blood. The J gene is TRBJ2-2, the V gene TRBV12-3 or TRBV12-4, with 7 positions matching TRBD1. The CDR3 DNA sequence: TGTGCCAGCAGTCCCGACAGGGCCGGGGAGCTGTTTTTT. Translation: CASSPDRAGELFF.